A selection of T cell receptor beta chains follows, all from one sample in a study of blood T cells in healthy people across ages. TCRdb reprocessed the 5' RACE reads with MiXCR, giving one entry per CDR3 protein. The sample shows 910,000 or so distinct CDR3 sequences, roughly half of them seen only once. The sample consisted of blood. All receptors come from a woman aged 60-75 years in good health. Each CDR3 is given with its conserved first and last residue. The D gene is left open where the match is weak. The size field is filled for only some rows; it gives once, few, many or a size class.

V gene	J gene	D gene	clone size	CDR3 DNA	CDR3 protein
TRBV25-1	TRBJ1-5	.	.	TGTGCCAGCAGTGACGTGGAATCGGACCAGCCCCAGCATTTT	CASSDVESDQPQHF
TRBV12-3/TRBV12-4	TRBJ2-5	.	.	TGTGCCAGCAGTTTAGCGGGACCTCAATGGGAGACCCAGTACTTC	CASSLAGPQWETQYF
TRBV29-1	TRBJ1-6	.	.	TGCAGCGTTGTTGATAACGGACCCCTCCACTTT	CSVVDNGPLHF
TRBV28	TRBJ1-5	.	once	TGTGCCAGCAGTTACCCCCTATGGGCTCGAGCGCGGAAGCTTGAGCAGCCCCAGCATTTT	CASSYPLWARARKLEQPQHF
TRBV7-9	TRBJ1-4	.	.	TGTGCCAGCAGCTTAGCCCCACAGGGCACTAATGAAAAACTGTTTTTT	CASSLAPQGTNEKLFF
TRBV7-2	TRBJ2-7	.	many	TGTGCCAGCAGCCCCCTTGTCCGGGGCGGAGAGCAGTACTTC	CASSPLVRGGEQYF
TRBV20-1	TRBJ2-4	.	.	TGCAGTGCTAGAGATCACGTTCAGTACTTC	CSARDHVQYF
TRBV7-8	TRBJ1-1	.	few	TGTGCCAGCAGCTTCCGCAGGGTAGGCACTGAAGCTTTCTTT	CASSFRRVGTEAFF
TRBV28	TRBJ2-7	.	few	TGTGCCAGCAGTGGAATACCGGGACCGGGCGACGAGCAGTACTTC	CASSGIPGPGDEQYF
TRBV9	TRBJ2-1	.	few	TGTGCCAGCAGCGCTGGACCCATCAATGAGCAGTTCTTC	CASSAGPINEQFF
TRBV7-9	TRBJ2-7	.	.	TGTGCCAGCAGCTTAAAGGGGCATGGTGCGGACTACGAGCAGTACTTC	CASSLKGHGADYEQYF
TRBV20-1	TRBJ2-7	TRBD1	.	TGCAGTGCTAGAGGGGGAGCCGGGACAGGGGTCTACGAGCAGTACTTC	CSARGGAGTGVYEQYF
TRBV12-3/TRBV12-4	TRBJ2-3	TRBD1	.	TGTGCCACCCAACAGTCTGGGACAGCCTGGACAGATACGCAGTATTTT	CATQQSGTAWTDTQYF